Listed below are T cell receptor beta chains from one sample, sequenced in a study of T-cell memory formation after mild COVID-19. TCRdb re-called the 5' RACE reads with MiXCR, one entry per CDR3 protein. The sample consists of a few hundred thousand distinct CDR3 sequences, 7.5% to 10% of them appearing once. Sequenced input: PBMCs or a T cell subset sorted from them (not recorded which). These receptors all stem from a man younger than 35 who had mild COVID-19 (a few samples of this study predate the infection). Cell type and time point are not known. Each CDR3 is given with its conserved first and last residue. A D gene is named only where the DNA matches it firmly. The size field is filled for only some rows; it gives once, few, many or a size class.

size	J	V	D	DNA	CDR3
NA	TRBJ2-5	TRBV29-1	NA	TGCAGCGGACACAGCTTCCAAGAGACCCAGTACTTC	CSGHSFQETQYF
many	TRBJ2-3	TRBV4-1	NA	TGCGCCAGCAGCCAAGTAGCAGATACGCAGTATTTT	CASSQVADTQYF
few	TRBJ2-1	TRBV3-1	NA	TGTGCCAGCAGCCAAATGGGGGAGCAGTTCTTC	CASSQMGEQFF
few	TRBJ2-3	TRBV7-8	TRBD2	TGTGCCAGCAGCTTAGAAGTAGCGGGGGGCATAGATACGCAGTATTTT	CASSLEVAGGIDTQYF
NA	TRBJ2-5	TRBV5-1	NA	TGCGCCAGCAGCCAGGGACCCTCCGATGAGACCCAGTACTTC	CASSQGPSDETQYF
few	TRBJ1-5	TRBV4-1	NA	TGCGCCAGCAGCCAATCCTGGACAGCGAACAATCAGCCCCAGCATTTT	CASSQSWTANNQPQHF
NA	TRBJ2-2	TRBV7-9	NA	TGTGCCAGCAGCAAGATTGGAATGGGGGCCGCGGGGGAGCTGTTTTTT	CASSKIGMGAAGELFF
NA	TRBJ1-2	TRBV27	NA	TGTGCCAGCAGCCTCGGCTTACGCGATGGCTACACCTTC	CASSLGLRDGYTF
many	TRBJ2-2	TRBV15	TRBD1	TGTGCCACCAGAATACAGGGGTTCCCCACCGGGGAGCTGTTTTTT	CATRIQGFPTGELFF
many	TRBJ2-4	TRBV4-1	NA	TGCGCCAGCAGCCAGTGGAAGGCCAAAAACATTCAGTACTTC	CASSQWKAKNIQYF
NA	TRBJ1-2	TRBV27	NA	TGTGCCAGCAGCGTTAGTTTTGGGTTGGAGGGTCAGGGCTACACCTTC	CASSVSFGLEGQGYTF
few	TRBJ1-4	TRBV12-3/TRBV12-4	NA	TGTGCCAGCGGTCCGGGAGGCTTGGTGAAACTGTTTTTT	CASGPGGLVKLFF
few	TRBJ1-1	TRBV29-1	TRBD1	TGCAGCGTTGAAGATCTTCCGGGACAGGCGAACACTGAAGCTTTCTTT	CSVEDLPGQANTEAFF
many	TRBJ1-6	TRBV7-2	NA	TGTGCCAGCAGCTCCTATAATTCACCCCTCCACTTT	CASSSYNSPLHF
NA	TRBJ2-5	TRBV6-2/TRBV6-3	TRBD2	TGTGCCAGCAGCCGTCTCGGGCGGGGGACCCAAGAGACCCAGTACTTC	CASSRLGRGTQETQYF
NA	TRBJ2-5	TRBV15	NA	TGTGCCACCAGCAGGGGATTCCAAGAGACCCAGTACTTC	CATSRGFQETQYF
many	TRBJ2-1	TRBV4-1	NA	TGCGCCAGCAGCCACTCCAATGAGCAGTTCTTC	CASSHSNEQFF
NA	TRBJ1-1	TRBV12-3/TRBV12-4	NA	TGTGCCAGCAGTGCCACCCCGGCAGCTTTCTTT	CASSATPAAFF
many	TRBJ2-1	TRBV10-3	NA	TGTGCCATCGCGGAGACCGCAAGACCTTTGGCTGGCTCCTACAATGAGCAGTTCTTC	CAIAETARPLAGSYNEQFF
NA	TRBJ2-2	TRBV4-1	NA	TGCGCCAGCAGCCAAACCCTAGCGGGGGAGCTGTTTTTT	CASSQTLAGELFF
NA	TRBJ1-2	TRBV5-1	NA	TGCGCCAGCAGCTTGGCACGGGGATCGGACTATGGCTACACCTTC	CASSLARGSDYGYTF
NA	TRBJ2-7	TRBV15	TRBD1	TGTGCCACCAGCAGAGAGCCGGGACAGAGCTCCTACGAGCAGTACTTC	CATSREPGQSSYEQYF
NA	TRBJ2-6	TRBV4-2	TRBD2	TGTGCCAGCAGCTCCGGGACTAGCGTCTCCGGGGCCAACGTCCTGACTTTC	CASSSGTSVSGANVLTF
many	TRBJ2-5	TRBV7-7	NA	TGTGCCAGCAGCCCTGGAGGTGGGGAGACCCAGTACTTC	CASSPGGGETQYF
NA	TRBJ1-2	TRBV28	NA	TGTGCCAGCAGTACCCCCGTCAACAGGCCCGCTAGTGGCTACACCTTC	CASSTPVNRPASGYTF
many	TRBJ2-1	TRBV20-1	TRBD2	TGCAGTGCACCCCCCTCATCAATGCGGGGGGGCCTCCCCCGCGATGAGCAGTTCTTC	CSAPPSSMRGGLPRDEQFF
NA	TRBJ2-3	TRBV5-1	NA	TGCGCCAGCAGTCTACAGGGATACACAGATACGCAGTATTTT	CASSLQGYTDTQYF
few	TRBJ1-1	TRBV5-4	NA	TGTGCCAGCAGCTCCCCATCGACAGGTAACACTGAAGCTTTCTTT	CASSSPSTGNTEAFF
NA	TRBJ1-5	TRBV6-2/TRBV6-3	NA	TGTGCCAGCAGTTACTCGAGGCAGGGGCAACAGCCCCAGCATTTT	CASSYSRQGQQPQHF
NA	TRBJ2-6	TRBV7-2	NA	TGTGCCAGCAGCTTCGAGGTCTCTGGGGCCAACGTCCTGACTTTC	CASSFEVSGANVLTF
few	TRBJ1-1	TRBV7-2	NA	TGTGCCAGCAGCCCCGCCGGGGTCGGCACTGAAGCTTTCTTT	CASSPAGVGTEAFF
NA	TRBJ2-3	TRBV4-3	NA	TGCGCCAGCAGCCAAGTCTCTGGGGAGGGCACAGATACGCAGTATTTT	CASSQVSGEGTDTQYF
few	TRBJ2-5	TRBV4-1	NA	TGCGCCAGCAGCTCCCCCCAGGGGGGGCAAGAGACCCAGTACTTC	CASSSPQGGQETQYF
NA	TRBJ1-1	TRBV5-4	NA	TGTGCCAGCAGTACCCCCAGGGAGGGTAACACTGAAGCTTTCTTT	CASSTPREGNTEAFF
NA	TRBJ2-7	TRBV5-6	NA	TGTGCCAGCAGCTTGGCCGGGGACGGTTACGAGCAGTACTTC	CASSLAGDGYEQYF
few	TRBJ2-3	TRBV12-3/TRBV12-4	TRBD1	TGTGCCAGCAGTTTAGCGCGGGGACAGGGTCCCGCAGATACGCAGTATTTT	CASSLARGQGPADTQYF
NA	TRBJ2-1	TRBV7-2	TRBD2	TGTGCCAGCAGCCCAAGCGGGGGGGCTAACAATGAGCAGTTCTTC	CASSPSGGANNEQFF
NA	TRBJ2-1	TRBV11-2	NA	TGTGCCAGCAGCTTAAGAGAGTACAATGAGCAGTTCTTC	CASSLREYNEQFF
many	TRBJ2-4	TRBV7-2	NA	TGTGCCAGCAGCTTAGCTAGCGAGCACATTCAGTACTTC	CASSLASEHIQYF
few	TRBJ1-1	TRBV30	NA	TGTGCCTGGAGAGGGCAGGGAAACACTGAAGCTTTCTTT	CAWRGQGNTEAFF
NA	TRBJ1-1	TRBV7-3	NA	TGTGCCAGCAGCTCGGACCCACAGGGACTTGAAGCTTTCTTT	CASSSDPQGLEAFF
NA	TRBJ2-1	TRBV7-2	NA	TGTGCCAGCGGGCTTCTAGTCGGGGAGCAGTTCTTC	CASGLLVGEQFF
NA	TRBJ1-2	TRBV10-3	TRBD1	TGTGCCATCAGCCGGGACAGTAACTATGGCTACACCTTC	CAISRDSNYGYTF
many	TRBJ2-5	TRBV7-2	TRBD2	TGTGCCAGCAGCCGAGCGGGGGGATACCAAGAGACCCAGTACTTC	CASSRAGGYQETQYF
NA	TRBJ1-6	TRBV5-6	NA	TGTGCCAGCAGCTTGGCTGCAGGGTTGGTTTCACCCCTCCACTTT	CASSLAAGLVSPLHF
NA	TRBJ2-3	TRBV10-3	TRBD2	TGTGCCATCGCGGCGGGGGGGGGCACAGATACGCAGTATTTT	CAIAAGGGTDTQYF
NA	TRBJ2-5	TRBV11-2	NA	TGTGCCAGCAGCCCGGGGGACCGAGGGACCCAGTACTTC	CASSPGDRGTQYF
NA	TRBJ1-5	TRBV19	NA	TGTGCCAGTAGTATCGACAGATTCAATCAGCCCCAGCATTTT	CASSIDRFNQPQHF
few	TRBJ2-1	TRBV20-1	NA	TGCAGTGGCGTAGAATTCAATGAGCAGTTCTTC	CSGVEFNEQFF
NA	TRBJ2-7	TRBV10-3	NA	TGTGCCATCAGGACGGAGAGCTCCTACGAGCAGTACTTC	CAIRTESSYEQYF